Listed below are T cell receptor beta chains from one sample, sequenced in a study of early T cells in non-severe SARS-CoV-2 infection. TCRdb reprocessed the 5' RACE reads via MiXCR and lists one record per CDR3 protein. The sample records 55,000 to 85,000 distinct CDR3 sequences, approximately 13% being singletons. The sequenced sample consisted of whole blood. The receptors stem from an adult who was a healthcare worker with PCR-confirmed SARS-CoV-2 infection or an uninfected control (not recorded which). Both conserved end residues are part of each CDR3. D genes are given only for firm matches. Where a row states a size, it is once, few, many or the class of an expanded clone; other rows omit it.

j_call v_call d_call clone_size cdr3_aa cdr3_nt
TRBJ1-3 TRBV3-1 - - CASSQRGTSGNTIYF TGTGCCAGCAGCCAGCGGGGGACTTCTGGAAACACCATATATTTT
TRBJ1-1 TRBV12-3/TRBV12-4 - many CASSLTPEAFF TGTGCCAGCAGTTTAACACCCGAAGCTTTCTTT
TRBJ2-1 TRBV20-1 TRBD2 - CSARDARRGGGEQFF TGCAGTGCTAGAGATGCCAGGCGGGGGGGCGGTGAGCAGTTCTTC
TRBJ2-3 TRBV29-1 - few CSVAGNGTQYF TGCAGCGTTGCAGGGAACGGTACGCAGTATTTT
TRBJ2-7 TRBV10-3 - many CAISESGYEQYF TGTGCCATCAGTGAGAGCGGGTACGAGCAGTACTTC
TRBJ2-5 TRBV14 - - CASSQDTTSWGETQYF TGTGCCAGCAGCCAAGATACAACTAGCTGGGGTGAGACCCAGTACTTC
TRBJ1-4 TRBV20-1 - many CSARVPNEKLFF TGCAGTGCTAGAGTACCTAATGAAAAACTGTTTTTT
TRBJ2-1 TRBV5-1 - few CASSPTQIGEQFF TGCGCCAGCAGCCCCACCCAGATTGGCGAGCAGTTCTTC
TRBJ2-1 TRBV11-2 - many CASSRLGRSGNEQFF TGTGCCAGCAGCCGGCTCGGTAGATCAGGCAATGAGCAGTTCTTC
TRBJ2-5 TRBV4-1 TRBD2 - CASSQVQGREGETQYF TGCGCCAGCAGCCAAGTGCAGGGAAGGGAGGGAGAGACCCAGTACTTC
TRBJ1-2 TRBV4-1 - - CASSQEGYYGYTF TGCGCCAGCAGCCAAGAAGGATACTATGGCTACACCTTC
TRBJ2-5 TRBV29-1 TRBD2 many CSVDTSGGKTQYF TGCAGCGTTGATACTAGCGGGGGAAAGACCCAGTACTTC
TRBJ2-2 TRBV4-3 TRBD2 - CASRGLAGGTGELFF TGCGCCAGCAGAGGACTAGCGGGGGGCACCGGGGAGCTGTTTTTT
TRBJ1-1 TRBV29-1 - many CSVIGWAEAFF TGCAGCGTGATAGGGTGGGCTGAAGCTTTCTTT
TRBJ1-4 TRBV19 - - CASSMGRINEKLFF TGTGCCAGTAGTATGGGGCGGATAAATGAAAAACTGTTTTTT
TRBJ2-1 TRBV12-3/TRBV12-4 TRBD1 - CASRPTGGHDEQFF TGTGCCAGCAGACCGACAGGGGGTCATGATGAGCAGTTCTTC
TRBJ1-1 TRBV6-1 - many CASSGAVTEAFF TGTGCCAGCAGTGGGGCTGTCACTGAAGCTTTCTTT
TRBJ1-6 TRBV2 - few CASRPTDSSSPLHF TGTGCCAGCAGACCAACGGACAGCTCGTCACCCCTCCACTTT
TRBJ2-1 TRBV28 - few CASSLSPPNNEQFF TGTGCCAGCAGTTTAAGCCCCCCGAACAATGAGCAGTTCTTC
TRBJ2-2 TRBV11-3 - few CASSYNRVTGELFF TGTGCCAGCAGCTACAACAGGGTTACCGGGGAGCTGTTTTTT
TRBJ2-1 TRBV3-1 - many CASSRGNEQFF TGTGCCAGCAGCCGGGGCAATGAGCAGTTCTTC
TRBJ2-1 TRBV2 TRBD1 - CASSEEGQGYNEQFF TGTGCCAGCAGTGAAGAGGGACAGGGCTACAATGAGCAGTTCTTC
TRBJ2-1 TRBV24-1 TRBD2 - CATRRLAGGYNEQFF TGTGCCACCAGGAGGCTAGCGGGGGGGTACAATGAGCAGTTCTTC
TRBJ2-2 TRBV7-9 - once CASTGDRSGLFF TGTGCCAGCACCGGGGACCGATCCGGGCTGTTTTTT
TRBJ2-1 TRBV12-3/TRBV12-4 - many CASKGQGRLNEQFF TGTGCCAGCAAAGGGCAGGGACGCTTGAATGAGCAGTTCTTC
TRBJ2-2 TRBV28 - - CASSRTGIRTGELFF TGTGCCAGCAGTCGAACAGGGATCCGCACCGGGGAGCTGTTTTTT
TRBJ1-1 TRBV18 TRBD1 many CASSLDRGRDTEAFF TGTGCCAGCTCCCTGGACAGGGGTCGGGACACTGAAGCTTTCTTT
TRBJ1-6 TRBV20-1 - - CSARDLLSRTDNSPLHF TGCAGTGCTAGAGATCTATTGTCTCGGACAGACAATTCACCCCTCCACTTT
TRBJ2-3 TRBV20-1 TRBD1 - CSALDRGADTQYF TGCAGTGCTTTGGACAGGGGAGCAGATACGCAGTATTTT
TRBJ2-5 TRBV5-1 - - CASSLATQETQYF TGCGCCAGCAGCTTGGCGACCCAAGAGACCCAGTACTTC
TRBJ1-2 TRBV20-1 - - CSATPNYYGYTF TGCAGTGCCACCCCCAACTACTATGGCTACACCTTC
TRBJ2-5 TRBV29-1 - - CSVIFGGTQETQYF TGCAGCGTTATCTTTGGTGGCACCCAAGAGACCCAGTACTTC
TRBJ2-7 TRBV7-9 - - CASSSSGLYEQYF TGTGCCAGCAGCTCCTCCGGACTCTACGAGCAGTACTTC
TRBJ2-3 TRBV7-3 TRBD1 many CASSPLGQPDTQYF TGTGCCAGCAGCCCCTTGGGACAGCCAGATACGCAGTATTTT
TRBJ1-1 TRBV7-9 - few CASSRGYTEAFF TGTGCCAGCAGCCGCGGGTACACTGAAGCTTTCTTT
TRBJ2-3 TRBV9 - - CASSVGNTQYF TGTGCCAGCAGCGTAGGGAATACGCAGTATTTT
TRBJ1-5 TRBV7-8 - few CASSLRFSNQPQHF TGTGCCAGCAGCTTGCGGTTTAGCAATCAGCCCCAGCATTTT
TRBJ2-7 TRBV7-3 TRBD1 few CASSPRGDRGRFGEQYF TGTGCCAGCAGCCCCAGGGGGGACAGGGGGCGCTTCGGCGAGCAGTACTTC
TRBJ2-3 TRBV28 - many CASSLQGSDTQYF TGTGCCAGCAGTTTACAGGGATCAGATACGCAGTATTTT
TRBJ1-5 TRBV6-6 - few CASSYWEVDQPQHF TGTGCCAGCAGTTACTGGGAGGTCGATCAGCCCCAGCATTTT
TRBJ1-1 TRBV28 - many CASSPPGPRTEAFF TGTGCCAGCAGTCCGCCGGGGCCGCGGACTGAAGCTTTCTTT
TRBJ1-6 TRBV29-1 - - CSVEVSRDSPLHF TGCAGCGTTGAGGTCAGCAGGGATTCACCCCTCCACTTT
TRBJ2-1 TRBV6-6 - - CASSSSLVGEQFF TGTGCCAGCAGTTCCTCCCTGGTAGGGGAGCAGTTCTTC
TRBJ1-3 TRBV6-5 - - CASRISASGNTIYF TGTGCCAGCCGAATCTCGGCTTCTGGAAACACCATATATTTT
TRBJ2-3 TRBV5-1 TRBD1 - CASSPLGGFFTDTQYF TGCGCCAGCAGCCCCCTAGGGGGCTTCTTCACAGATACGCAGTATTTT
TRBJ2-3 TRBV7-9 TRBD1 - CASSPTGSTDTQYF TGTGCCAGCAGCCCGACAGGGAGCACAGATACGCAGTATTTT
TRBJ2-7 TRBV7-2 - many CASSPRDEQYF TGTGCCAGCAGCCCTCGTGACGAGCAGTACTTC
TRBJ2-5 TRBV4-1 TRBD1 few CASSRGQGGSVETQYF TGCGCCAGCAGCCGGGGACAGGGAGGGTCGGTTGAGACCCAGTACTTC
TRBJ1-2 TRBV9 - many CASSASFPSYGYTF TGTGCCAGCAGCGCCTCCTTCCCCTCCTATGGCTACACCTTC
TRBJ1-2 TRBV7-2 - few CASSATSGYGYTF TGTGCCAGCAGCGCCACTTCAGGCTATGGCTACACCTTC